The next 16 T cell receptor beta chains were all read from a single sample in a study of radiation and T cells in renal cell carcinoma. This sample's time point: blood 2 weeks post-SBRT. Treatment of the sample: 15 Gy SBRT to primary tumor, nephrectomy 4 weeks later. Assay used: immunoSEQ multiplex PCR; TCRdb lists only in-frame clones, some missing. The sample lists fewer than 150,000 clones, 88% occurring once. The specimen comprised blood, sampled from a patient whose treatment included radiotherapy and nephrectomy. The source is an older woman with renal cell carcinoma.

The chain employs TRBV7-6 and TRBJ2-6; D may be TRBD2 (5 bases). The CDR3 totals 16 residues. CDR1 is SGHVS and CDR2 is FNYEAQ in the germline V gene. Trimming took off 1 base at V and 2 bases at J, with 9 bases between the two ends. The CDR3 loop is CASSLGIGAGANVLTF. The CDR3 nucleotides are TGTGCCAGCAGCTTAGGGATCGGGGCTGGGGCCAACGTCCTGACTTTC.

V is TRBV30 and J is TRBJ1-6; D is unresolved. Looked up from germline, CDR1 is GTSNPN and CDR2 is SVGIG (reference sequence). Trimming removed 3 bases from V and 4 bases from J, with 10 bases in between. The CDR3 covers 14 residues. The CDR3 bases are TGTGCCTGGAGGGCCGACCGGTATAATTCACCCCTCCACTTT. Protein sequence: CAWRADRYNSPLHF.

This chain uses TRBV14 with TRBJ2-5; D remains unclear. The CDR3 contains 11 residues. The V and J ends lost 6 bases and 4 bases respectively, with 6 bases between them. The V gene's germline CDR1 is SGHDN and CDR2 FVKESK. The CDR3 here is CASSAGETQYF. CDR3 nucleotide sequence: TGTGCCAGCAGTGCCGGAGAGACCCAGTACTTC. Full variable domain (rest looked up from reference TRBV14 and TRBJ2-5): EAGVTQFPSHSVIEKGQTVTLRCDPISGHDNLYWYRRVMGKEIKFLLHFVKESKQDESGMPNNRFLAERTGGTYSTLKVQPAELEDSGVYFCASSAGETQYFGPGTRLLVL.

The chain is built from TRBV6-5 and TRBJ1-2; 7 bases fit TRBD1. V was pared by 10 bases and J by 8 bases, with 13 bases of the junction left unmatched. The CDR3 sequence is 13 residues long. The germline gives CDR1 MNHEY, CDR2 SVGAGI. The CDR3 sequence: CATGRGGALGYTF. Here the CDR3 DNA reads TGTGCCACCGGAAGAGGGGGCGCTTTGGGCTACACCTTC.

Of note for this clone: One end of the junction fails to match germline, which may point to a read error. Other DNA variants within this sample encode the same CDR3. The chain links TRBV7-8 to TRBJ2-7; D call uncertain. The germline V gene encodes CDR1 SGHVS and CDR2 FQNEAQ. CDR3 length: 13 amino acids. The CDR3 DNA follows: TGCGCCAGCAGCCCTACCCTATACTACGAGCAGTACTTC. Translating gives CASSPTLYYEQYF.

This chain joins TRBV29-1 and TRBJ2-5; unclear D gene. The germline gives CDR1 SQVTM, CDR2 ANQGSEA. Trimming removed 6 bases from V and 2 bases from J, with 10 bases in between. The length of the CDR3 is 12 residues. The CDR3 nucleotides are TGCAGCGTGTGGTCTGGACAAGAGACCCAGTACTTC. Protein product: CSVWSGQETQYF.

This clone was counted a single time. This chain joins TRBV5-1 and TRBJ1-4; TRBD1 matches 7 bases. The CDR3 contains 14 residues. J lost 3 bases, V lost 4 bases, and 3 bases had no gene match. Germline V gene lookup returns CDR1 SGHRS and CDR2 YFSETQ. The CDR3 region is CASSQTGSNEKLFF. CDR3 DNA: TGCGCCAGCAGCCAGACAGGGTCTAATGAAAAACTGTTTTTT.

The chain is built from TRBV27 and TRBJ1-6; D is undetermined. The CDR3 sequence is 14 residues long. The V and J ends lost 4 bases and 8 bases respectively, with 12 bases between them. From germline, CDR1 is MNHEY and CDR2 SMNVEV (reference sequence). CDR3 sequence: CASSWEVRDSPLHF. Written as DNA, the CDR3 is TGTGCCAGCAGTTGGGAGGTTAGGGATTCACCCCTCCACTTT.

V is TRBV25-1 and J is TRBJ1-3; TRBD1 agrees at 11 bases. The CDR3 length is 13 residues. Per germline, CDR1 MGHDK and CDR2 SYGVNS. J lost 9 bases, V lost 5 bases, and 3 bases had no gene match. CDR3 sequence (DNA): TGTGCCAGCAGTTGGGACAGGGGGAGCACCATATATTTT. It codes for CASSWDRGSTIYF.

For the CDR3, the DNA is TGCGCCAGCAGCCAAGGGGGCGCTTATGGCTACACCTTC. Amino acids: CASSQGGAYGYTF. The chain has TRBV4-3 and TRBJ1-2; TRBD1 might be the D (5 bases). The CDR3 consists of 13 residues. Trimming took off 1 base at V and 5 bases at J, with 8 bases between the two ends. Germline assignment: CDR1 LGHNA and CDR2 YSLEER.

The chain is built from TRBV28 and TRBJ2-7; the D call may be TRBD1 or TRBD2 (5 bases each). The germline V gene encodes CDR1 MDHEN and CDR2 SYDVKM. Trimming left V 7 bases short and J 3 bases short, with 10 bases between. This CDR3 is built from 12 residues. The CDR3 loop reads CASIGTNYEQYF. CDR3 in DNA: TGTGCCAGCATAGGGACGAACTACGAGCAGTACTTC.

A few counts support this clone. The chain carries TRBV30 and TRBJ1-1, with a possible D match to TRBD1 (5 bases). CDR3 length equals 16 residues. V lost 8 bases and J lost 1, with 23 bases in between. Looked up from germline, CDR1 is GTSNPN and CDR2 is SVGIG (reference sequence). This chain's CDR3 is CAAKGNKGKGNTEAFF. The CDR3 DNA is TGTGCCGCTAAAGGAAACAAGGGGAAAGGGAACACTGAAGCTTTCTTT.

This chain links TRBV5-5 with TRBJ1-1; D is unresolved. The ends were cut back, 0 bases at V and 1 base at J, with 4 bases in the middle. Germline V gene lookup returns CDR1 SGHKS and CDR2 YYEKEE (reference sequence). The CDR3 has 13 amino acids. The CDR3 region has the DNA TGTGCCAGCAGCTTGGCCGGGAACACTGAAGCTTTCTTT. Translation gives CASSLAGNTEAFF.

This clone was counted once. The chain couples TRBV5-6 to TRBJ2-7, with 9 bases matching TRBD1. With 1 base clipped from V and 1 base from J, the junction kept 6 bases outside the gene matches. Per the germline V gene, CDR1 is SGHDT and CDR2 is YYEEEE. This CDR3 contains 16 residues. DNA for the CDR3: TGTGCCAGCAGCTTGCCCCCGGGACAGGGATCCTACGAGCAGTACTTC. Amino acid sequence: CASSLPPGQGSYEQYF.

V is TRBV7-8 and J is TRBJ1-1, with 7 bases identical to TRBD1. The V and J ends lost 5 bases and 2 bases, in that order; junction bases with no gene match: 2. Germline CDR1 reads SGHVS; CDR2 reads FQNEAQ. This CDR3 comprises 13 residues. CDR3 sequence: CASSGTVNTEAFF. As DNA, the CDR3 is TGTGCCAGCAGCGGGACAGTTAACACTGAAGCTTTCTTT.

J is TRBJ1-5 and V is TRBV4-2; possible D gene TRBD1, 6 bases. The CDR3 has 18 amino acids. From germline, CDR1 is LGHNA and CDR2 YNFKEQ. V lost 0 bases and J lost 1, with 16 bases in between. CDR3: CASSQEITGGASNQPQHF. The DNA for the CDR3 is TGTGCCAGCAGCCAAGAGATAACCGGGGGCGCGAGCAATCAGCCCCAGCATTTT.